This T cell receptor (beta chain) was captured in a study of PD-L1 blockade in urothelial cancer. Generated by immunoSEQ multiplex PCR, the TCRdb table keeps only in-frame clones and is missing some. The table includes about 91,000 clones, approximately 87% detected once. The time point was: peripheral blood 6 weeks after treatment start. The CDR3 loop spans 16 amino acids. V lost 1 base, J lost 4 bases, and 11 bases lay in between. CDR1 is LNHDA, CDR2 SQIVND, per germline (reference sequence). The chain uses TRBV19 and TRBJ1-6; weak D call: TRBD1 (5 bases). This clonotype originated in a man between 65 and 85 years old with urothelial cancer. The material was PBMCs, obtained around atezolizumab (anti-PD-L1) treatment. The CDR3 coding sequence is TGTGCCAGTAGTATAGGGGGCAGCCGTTATAATTCACCCCTCCACTTT. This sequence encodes CASSIGGSRYNSPLHF. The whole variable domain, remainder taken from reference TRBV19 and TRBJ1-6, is DGGITQSPKYLFRKEGQNVTLSCEQNLNHDAMYWYRQDPGQGLRLIYYSQIVNDFQKGDIAEGYSVSREKKESFPLTVTSAQKNPTAFYLCASSIGGSRYNSPLHFGNGTRLTVT.